This T cell receptor (beta chain) was identified during a study of cytomegalovirus exposure and HLA in healthy donors. Primers: 60 Vbeta forward and 13 Jbeta reverse. Sequenced by immunoSEQ multiplex PCR; TCRdb stores in-frame clones only, minus some. The table lists about 120,000 clones, around 69% of them singletons. The V gene's germline CDR1 is SGHNT and CDR2 YYREEE (reference sequence). CDR3 length: 16 residues. V trimming: 2 bases; J trimming: 4 bases; junction bases outside the gene matches: 7. The sequenced sample consisted of PBMCs. This TCR was recovered from a man aged 50-59 years in good health and CMV-seropositive. The gene calls are TRBV5-4 and TRBJ2-3; 10 positions match TRBD2. CDR3 loop: CASSLGLAGASDTQYF. CDR3 coding DNA: TGTGCCAGCAGCTTAGGTCTAGCGGGGGCGTCAGATACGCAGTATTTT.